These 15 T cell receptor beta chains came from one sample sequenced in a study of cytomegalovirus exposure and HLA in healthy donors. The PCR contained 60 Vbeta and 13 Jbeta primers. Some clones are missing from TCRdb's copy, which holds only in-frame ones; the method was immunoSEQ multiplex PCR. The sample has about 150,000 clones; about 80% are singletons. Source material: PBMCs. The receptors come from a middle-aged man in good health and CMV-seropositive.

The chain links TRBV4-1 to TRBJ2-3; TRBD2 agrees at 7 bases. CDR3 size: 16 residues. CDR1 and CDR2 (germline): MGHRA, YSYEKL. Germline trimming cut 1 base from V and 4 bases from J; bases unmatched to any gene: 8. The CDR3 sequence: CASSQGRAGDADTQYF. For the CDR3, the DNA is TGCGCCAGCAGCCAAGGACGGGCGGGAGACGCAGATACGCAGTATTTT.

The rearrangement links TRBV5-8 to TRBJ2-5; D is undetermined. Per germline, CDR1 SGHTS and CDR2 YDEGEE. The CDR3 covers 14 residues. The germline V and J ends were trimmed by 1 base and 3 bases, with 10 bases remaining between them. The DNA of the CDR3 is TGTGCCAGCAGCTTGAGTGCCCAGGAAGAGACCCAGTACTTC. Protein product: CASSLSAQEETQYF.

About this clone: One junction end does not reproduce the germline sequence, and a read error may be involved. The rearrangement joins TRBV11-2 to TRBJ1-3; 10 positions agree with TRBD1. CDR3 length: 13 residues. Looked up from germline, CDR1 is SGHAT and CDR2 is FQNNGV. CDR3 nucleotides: TGTGCCAGCAGCTTAAGACAGGGGGCCCATACCCCCTTT. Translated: CASSLRQGAHTPF.

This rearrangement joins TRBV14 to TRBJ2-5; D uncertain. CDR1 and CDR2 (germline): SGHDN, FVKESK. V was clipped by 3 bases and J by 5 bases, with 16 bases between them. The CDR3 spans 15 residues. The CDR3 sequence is CASSQERWVGETQYF. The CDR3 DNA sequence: TGTGCCAGCAGCCAGGAGAGGTGGGTCGGGGAGACCCAGTACTTC.

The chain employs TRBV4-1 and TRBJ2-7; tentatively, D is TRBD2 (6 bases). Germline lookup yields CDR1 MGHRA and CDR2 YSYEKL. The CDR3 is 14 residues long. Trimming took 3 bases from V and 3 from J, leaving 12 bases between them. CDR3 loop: CASSQTRSGYEQYF. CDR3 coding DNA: TGCGCCAGCAGCCAGACTAGGAGCGGCTACGAGCAGTACTTC.

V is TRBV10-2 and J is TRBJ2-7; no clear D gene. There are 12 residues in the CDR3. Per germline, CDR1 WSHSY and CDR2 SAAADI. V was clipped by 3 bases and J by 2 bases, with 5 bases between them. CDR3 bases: TGCGCCAGCAGTGACCCCGCCTACGAGCAGTACTTC. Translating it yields CASSDPAYEQYF.

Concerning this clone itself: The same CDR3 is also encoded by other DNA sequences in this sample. The CDR3 reads CASSSRQNSNTEAFF. CDR3 DNA sequence: TGTGCCAGCAGTTCCCGACAGAACTCGAACACTGAAGCTTTCTTT. This sequence joins TRBV27 and TRBJ1-1; D perhaps matches TRBD1 (5 bases). This CDR3 has 15 residues. V was shortened by 4 bases and J by 1 base, with 13 bases between the two germline ends. Germline V gene lookup returns CDR1 MNHEY and CDR2 SMNVEV (reference sequence).

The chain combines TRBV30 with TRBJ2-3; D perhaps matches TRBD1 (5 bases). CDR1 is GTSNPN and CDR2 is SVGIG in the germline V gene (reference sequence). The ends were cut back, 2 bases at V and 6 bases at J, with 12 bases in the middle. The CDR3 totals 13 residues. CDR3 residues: CAWSRAAGDTQYF. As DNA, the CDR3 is TGTGCCTGGAGTCGTGCGGCAGGGGATACGCAGTATTTT. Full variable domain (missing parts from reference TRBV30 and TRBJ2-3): SQTIHQWPATLVQPVGSPLSLECTVEGTSNPNLYWYRQAAGRGLQLLFYSVGIGQISSEVPQNLSASRPQDRQFILSSKKLLLSDSGFYLCAWSRAAGDTQYFGPGTRLTVL.

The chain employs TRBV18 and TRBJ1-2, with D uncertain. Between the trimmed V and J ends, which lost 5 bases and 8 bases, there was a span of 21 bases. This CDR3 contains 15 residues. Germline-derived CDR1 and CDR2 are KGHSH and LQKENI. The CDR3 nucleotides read TGTGCCAGCTCAACGACCGGGCAGCCCGGAGGGGGCTACACCTTC. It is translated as CASSTTGQPGGGYTF.

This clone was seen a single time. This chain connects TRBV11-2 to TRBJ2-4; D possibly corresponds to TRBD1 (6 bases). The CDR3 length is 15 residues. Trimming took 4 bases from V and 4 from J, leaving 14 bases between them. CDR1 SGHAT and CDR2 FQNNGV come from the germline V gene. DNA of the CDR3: TGTGCCAGCAGCTCCTACACAGGGCGTAAAAACATTCAGTACTTC. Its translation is CASSSYTGRKNIQYF.

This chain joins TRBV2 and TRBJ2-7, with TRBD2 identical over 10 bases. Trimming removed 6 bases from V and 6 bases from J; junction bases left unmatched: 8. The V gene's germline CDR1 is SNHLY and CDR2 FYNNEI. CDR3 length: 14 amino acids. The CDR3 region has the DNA TGTGCCAGCAGGGGAACTAGCGGGAAGGGCGAGCAGTACTTC. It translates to CASRGTSGKGEQYF.

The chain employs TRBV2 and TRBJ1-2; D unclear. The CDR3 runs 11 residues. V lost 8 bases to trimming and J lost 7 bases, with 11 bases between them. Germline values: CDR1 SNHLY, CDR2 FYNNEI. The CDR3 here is CASRPEGGYTF. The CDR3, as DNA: TGTGCCAGCCGCCCCGAGGGTGGCTACACCTTC.

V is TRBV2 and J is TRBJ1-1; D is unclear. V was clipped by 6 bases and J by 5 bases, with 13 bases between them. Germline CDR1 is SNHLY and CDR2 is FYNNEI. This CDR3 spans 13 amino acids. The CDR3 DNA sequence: TGTGCCAGCAGGGATAACTCGCGGACTGAAGCTTTCTTT. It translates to CASRDNSRTEAFF.

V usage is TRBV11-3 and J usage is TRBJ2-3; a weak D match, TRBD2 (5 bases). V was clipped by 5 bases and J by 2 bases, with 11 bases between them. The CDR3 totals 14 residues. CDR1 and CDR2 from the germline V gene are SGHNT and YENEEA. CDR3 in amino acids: CASSLRGITDTQYF. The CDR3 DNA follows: TGTGCCAGCAGCCTGAGAGGGATCACAGATACGCAGTATTTT.

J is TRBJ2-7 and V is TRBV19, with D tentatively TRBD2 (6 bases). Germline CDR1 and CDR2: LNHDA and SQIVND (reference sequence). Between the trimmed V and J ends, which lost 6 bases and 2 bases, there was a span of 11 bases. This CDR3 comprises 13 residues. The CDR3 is CASSGGGAYEQYF. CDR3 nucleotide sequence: TGTGCCAGTAGCGGAGGAGGGGCCTACGAGCAGTACTTC. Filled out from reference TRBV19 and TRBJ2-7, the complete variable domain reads DGGITQSPKYLFRKEGQNVTLSCEQNLNHDAMYWYRQDPGQGLRLIYYSQIVNDFQKGDIAEGYSVSREKKESFPLTVTSAQKNPTAFYLCASSGGGAYEQYFGPGTRLTVT.